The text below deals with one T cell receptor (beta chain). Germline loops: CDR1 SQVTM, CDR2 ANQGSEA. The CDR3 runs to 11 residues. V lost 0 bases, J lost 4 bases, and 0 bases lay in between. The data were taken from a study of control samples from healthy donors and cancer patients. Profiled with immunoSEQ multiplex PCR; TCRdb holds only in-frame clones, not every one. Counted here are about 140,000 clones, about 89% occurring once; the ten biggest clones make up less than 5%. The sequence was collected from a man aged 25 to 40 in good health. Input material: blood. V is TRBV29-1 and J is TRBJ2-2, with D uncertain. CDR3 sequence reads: CSVEDTGELFF. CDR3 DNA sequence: TGCAGCGTTGAAGACACCGGGGAGCTGTTTTTT.